This TCR beta chain was identified in a study of OX40 agonist ivuxolimab in advanced cancers. Background on the study: Every patient in dose escalation had hepatocellular carcinoma, melanoma, renal cell or head and neck cancer.

Germline lookup yields CDR1 SEHNR and CDR2 FQNEAQ (reference sequence). This CDR3 region has 15 residues. V was clipped by 4 bases and J by 5 bases; unmatched bases: 6. Whole-study findings and limits: Circulating CD4+ and CD8+ T cells showed clonal expansion by week 6 at 0.1 to 3.0 mg/kg. Expanded clones were, on average, more numerous in CD8+ T cells than in CD4+.

Some clones are missing from TCRdb's copy, which holds only in-frame ones; the method was immunoSEQ multiplex PCR. The profile shows 35,000 to 40,000 clones, about four fifths of them singletons. For this clone: Its antigen is as yet unknown.

Sequenced material: CD4+ or CD8+ T cells sorted from blood, taken in a trial of the OX40 agonist ivuxolimab. The origin of this receptor is an adult with an advanced solid tumor such as melanoma, head and neck, liver or kidney cancer. The chain has TRBV7-9 and TRBJ2-5, with 11 bases matching TRBD1. CDR3 region: CASSSGTGGGETQYF. The CDR3 DNA is TGTGCCAGCAGCTCCGGGACAGGGGGTGGCGAGACCCAGTACTTC.